This paragraph covers one T cell receptor (beta chain) sequence. What it binds is unknown. The sample belongs to a study of T-cell memory formation after mild COVID-19. Study in general: Largely donor-specific sequence clusters came from two donors.

V shed 4 bases and J shed 6 bases, with 11 bases lying between them. Germline V CDR1 and CDR2: SEHNR, FQNEAQ (reference sequence). This CDR3 is built from 13 residues. Study findings and constraints: Memory sampled before infection contained some responding clones, suggesting cross-reactive memory joined. Balance between CD4 and CD8 was seen in clones contracting day 15 to 85, and a CD4+ lean was seen in later expanders.

TCRdb ran MiXCR on the 5' RACE reads and lists one entry per CDR3 protein. This table has roughly 580,000 distinct CDR3 sequences, about a sixth appearing once. The source material was PBMCs or a T cell subset sorted from them (not recorded which). This chain connects TRBV7-9 to TRBJ2-3, with D maybe TRBD2 (5 bases). This receptor was taken from an adult woman who had mild COVID-19 (a few samples of this study predate the infection). Cell type and time point are not known. The CDR3 reads CASSSPRGDTQYF. CDR3 sequence (DNA): TGTGCCAGCAGCTCTCCCCGCGGGGATACGCAGTATTTT.